This note documents a single T cell receptor (beta chain) sequence. Assay: immunoSEQ multiplex PCR; the TCRdb copy retains only in-frame clones and omits some. Among about 31,000 clones listed, 60% to 80% were seen once. The data derive from a study of radiotherapy plus CTLA-4 blockade in lung cancer. The germline V gene has CDR1 SGHDN and CDR2 FVKESK. The CDR3 runs 15 residues. The V and J ends lost 3 bases and 3 bases respectively, with 14 bases between them. This receptor was obtained from a human donor with non-small cell lung cancer whose response to radiotherapy plus ipilimumab could not be evaluated. Material: peripheral blood, obtained from a patient treated with radiotherapy plus ipilimumab. This chain uses TRBV14 with TRBJ2-5, with no clear D. The CDR3 spells CASSHLIDRKETQYF. CDR3 in DNA: TGTGCCAGCAGCCATTTAATAGATCGAAAAGAGACCCAGTACTTC.